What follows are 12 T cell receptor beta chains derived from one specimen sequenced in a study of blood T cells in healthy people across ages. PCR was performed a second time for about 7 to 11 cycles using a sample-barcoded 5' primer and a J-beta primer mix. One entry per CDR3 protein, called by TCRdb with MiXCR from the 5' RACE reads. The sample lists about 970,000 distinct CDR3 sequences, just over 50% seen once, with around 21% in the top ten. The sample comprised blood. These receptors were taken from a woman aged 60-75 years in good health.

CDR3 residues: CASSLSAIGSNEQFF. The CDR3 bases are TGCGCCAGCAGCTTGTCGGCTATCGGGAGCAATGAGCAGTTCTTC. The chain has TRBV5-1 and TRBJ2-1; the D gene is possibly TRBD2 (6 bases). Trimming shortened V by 1 base and J by 6 bases, and 14 bases separated the two germline ends. The CDR3 sequence is 15 residues long. CDR1 and CDR2 from the germline V gene are SGHRS and YFSETQ.

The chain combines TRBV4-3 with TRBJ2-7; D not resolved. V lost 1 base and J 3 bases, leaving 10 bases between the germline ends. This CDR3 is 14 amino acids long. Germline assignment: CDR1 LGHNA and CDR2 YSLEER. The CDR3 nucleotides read TGCGCCAGCAGCCAAGGGAACTCTGGCTACGAGCAGTACTTC. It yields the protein CASSQGNSGYEQYF.

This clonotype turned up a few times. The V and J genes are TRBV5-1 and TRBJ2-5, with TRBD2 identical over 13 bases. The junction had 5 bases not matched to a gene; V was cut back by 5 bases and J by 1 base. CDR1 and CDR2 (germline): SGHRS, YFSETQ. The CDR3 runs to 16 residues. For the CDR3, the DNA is TGCGCCAGCAGGTTGACTAGCGGGAGGATCCAAGAGACCCAGTACTTC. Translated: CASRLTSGRIQETQYF.

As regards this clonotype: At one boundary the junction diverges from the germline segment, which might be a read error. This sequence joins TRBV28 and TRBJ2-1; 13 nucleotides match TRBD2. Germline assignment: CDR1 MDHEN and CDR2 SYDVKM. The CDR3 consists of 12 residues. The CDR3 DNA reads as TGTGCCAGCAGTTTCCGGACTAGCGGGAGCTCCTTC. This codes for CASSFRTSGSSF.

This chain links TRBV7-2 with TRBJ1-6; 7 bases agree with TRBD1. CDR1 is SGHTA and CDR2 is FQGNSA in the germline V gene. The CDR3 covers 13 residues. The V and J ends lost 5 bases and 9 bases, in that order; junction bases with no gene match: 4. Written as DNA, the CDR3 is TGTGCCAGCAGCGCAGACAGGGTTTCACCCCTCCACTTT. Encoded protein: CASSADRVSPLHF.

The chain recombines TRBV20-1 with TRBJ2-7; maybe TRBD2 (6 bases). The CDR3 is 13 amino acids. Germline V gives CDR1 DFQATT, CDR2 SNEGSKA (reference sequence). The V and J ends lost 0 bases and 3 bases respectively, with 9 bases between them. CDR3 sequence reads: CSARERGLYEQYF. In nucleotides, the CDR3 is TGCAGTGCTAGAGAGAGGGGACTCTACGAGCAGTACTTC.

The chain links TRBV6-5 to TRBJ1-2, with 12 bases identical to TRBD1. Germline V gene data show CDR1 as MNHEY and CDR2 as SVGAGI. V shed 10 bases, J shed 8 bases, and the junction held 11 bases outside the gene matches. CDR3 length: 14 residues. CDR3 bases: TGTGCCACCACGCCGGGACAGGGGGCTAAGGGCTACACCTTC. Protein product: CATTPGQGAKGYTF.

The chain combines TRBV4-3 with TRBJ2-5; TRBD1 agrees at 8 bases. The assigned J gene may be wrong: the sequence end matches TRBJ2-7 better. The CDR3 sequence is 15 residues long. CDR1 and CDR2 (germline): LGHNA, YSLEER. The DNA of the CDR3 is TGCGCCAGCAGCCATGACAGGGGTGGAAGGGGCGAGCAGTACTTC. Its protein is CASSHDRGGRGEQYF.

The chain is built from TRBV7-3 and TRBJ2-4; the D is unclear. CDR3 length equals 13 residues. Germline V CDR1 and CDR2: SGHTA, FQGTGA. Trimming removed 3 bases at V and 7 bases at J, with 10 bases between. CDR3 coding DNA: TGTGCCAGCAGCTTCGACGGTCGGAACATTCAGTACTTC. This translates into CASSFDGRNIQYF.

CDR3 loop: CASSLGPAGDTQYF. For the CDR3, the DNA is TGTGCCAGCAGCCTTGGACCCGCCGGGGATACGCAGTATTTT. The chain combines TRBV7-8 with TRBJ2-3; D remains ambiguous. The CDR3 runs 14 residues. Looked up from germline, CDR1 is SGHVS and CDR2 is FQNEAQ. V was clipped by 5 bases and J by 6 bases, with 15 bases between them.

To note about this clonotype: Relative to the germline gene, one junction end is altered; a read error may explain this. The CDR3 coding sequence is TGCAGCGCCCCGGCTACAGGGAGTGCTAATGAGAAACTGTTTTTT. Translated, it gives CSAPATGSANEKLFF. The genes are TRBV29-1 and TRBJ1-4, with D possibly matching TRBD1 (6 bases). This CDR3 is 15 amino acids long. The V gene's germline CDR1 is SQVTM and CDR2 ANQGSEA. Looking up the rest from reference TRBV29-1 and TRBJ1-4 gives the full variable domain: SAVISQKPSRDICQRGTSLTIQCQVDSQVTMMFWYRQQPGQSLTLIATANQGSEATYESGFVIDKFPISRPNLTFSTLTVSNMSPEDSSIYLCSAPATGSANEKLFFGSGTQLSVL.

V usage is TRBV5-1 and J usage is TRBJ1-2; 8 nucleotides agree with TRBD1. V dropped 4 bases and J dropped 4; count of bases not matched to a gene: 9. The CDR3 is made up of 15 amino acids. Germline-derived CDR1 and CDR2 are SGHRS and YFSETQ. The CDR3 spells CASSTETGESYGYTF. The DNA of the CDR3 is TGCGCCAGCAGCACCGAGACAGGGGAGAGCTATGGCTACACCTTC. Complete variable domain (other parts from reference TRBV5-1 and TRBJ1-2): KAGVTQTPRYLIKTRGQQVTLSCSPISGHRSVSWYQQTPGQGLQFLFEYFSETQRNKGNFPGRFSGRQFSNSRSEMNVSTLELGDSALYLCASSTETGESYGYTFGSGTRLTVV.